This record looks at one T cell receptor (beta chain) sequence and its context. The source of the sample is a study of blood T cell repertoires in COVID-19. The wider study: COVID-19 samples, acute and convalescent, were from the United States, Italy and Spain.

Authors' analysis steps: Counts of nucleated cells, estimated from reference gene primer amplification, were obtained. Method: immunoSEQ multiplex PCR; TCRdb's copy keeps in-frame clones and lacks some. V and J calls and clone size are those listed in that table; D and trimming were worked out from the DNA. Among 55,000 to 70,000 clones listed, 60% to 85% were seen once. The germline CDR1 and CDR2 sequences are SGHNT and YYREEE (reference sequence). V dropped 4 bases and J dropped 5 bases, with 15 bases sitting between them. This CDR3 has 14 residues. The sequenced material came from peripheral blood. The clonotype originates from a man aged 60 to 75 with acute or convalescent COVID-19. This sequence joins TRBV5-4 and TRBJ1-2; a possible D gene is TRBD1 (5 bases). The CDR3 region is CASSPSFDSYGYTF. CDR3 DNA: TGTGCCAGCAGCCCCTCCTTTGACAGTTATGGCTACACCTTC.